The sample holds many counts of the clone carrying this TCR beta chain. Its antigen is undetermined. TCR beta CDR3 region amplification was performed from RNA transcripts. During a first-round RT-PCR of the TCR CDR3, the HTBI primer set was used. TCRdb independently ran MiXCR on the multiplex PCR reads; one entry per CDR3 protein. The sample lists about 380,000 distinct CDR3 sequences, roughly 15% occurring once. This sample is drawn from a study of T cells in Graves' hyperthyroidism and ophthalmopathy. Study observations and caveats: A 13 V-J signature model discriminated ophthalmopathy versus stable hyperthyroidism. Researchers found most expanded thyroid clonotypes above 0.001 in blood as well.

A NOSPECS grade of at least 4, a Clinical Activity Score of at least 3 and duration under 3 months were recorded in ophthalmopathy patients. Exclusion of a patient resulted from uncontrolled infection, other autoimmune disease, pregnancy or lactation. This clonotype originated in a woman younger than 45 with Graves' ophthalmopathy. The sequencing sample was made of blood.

The CDR3 DNA is TGTGCCAGCAGTAATAGCGGGGGTGGAGATACGCAGTATTTT. Its translation: CASSNSGGGDTQYF. This sequence joins TRBV7-3 and TRBJ2-3; 9 nucleotides match TRBD2. The V segment lost 6 bases and the J segment 5 bases; nucleotides outside the gene matches: 6. The CDR3 is 14 residues long. CDR1 is SGHTA, CDR2 FQGTGA, per germline. The full variable domain, with the rest looked up from reference TRBV7-3 and TRBJ2-3, is GAGVSQTPSNKVTEKGKYVELRCDPISGHTALYWYRQSLGQGPEFLIYFQGTGAADDSGLPNDRFFAVRPEGSVSTLKIQRTERGDSAVYLCASSNSGGGDTQYFGPGTRLTVL.